This TCR beta chain emerged from a study of blood T cell repertoires in COVID-19 (dated by TCRdb to the early 2020s). Study-level background: Samples covering the acute and convalescent phases of COVID-19 were provided by collaborators in the United States, Italy and Spain. The prospective study material was composed of cDNA or gDNA derived from T cells, B-cell-depleted T cells, or PBMCs. The dataset comprised deeply sampled blood TCRbeta repertoires from subjects exposed to, actively infected with, or recovered from COVID-19. The repertoires were released in a freely available public database meant as a resource for research on the immune response to SARS-CoV-2. The samples were drawn from the first 160 participants of the ongoing ImmuneRACE study and from 1,254 subjects provided by 6 global collaborators. Nearly every sample came with metadata listing a de-identified subject ID, COVID-19 status, age in years and sex. Where available, HLA class I and class II types were taken from metadata supplied by the sample provider and were not determined by assay-based typing.

Enrolling through a virtual design, the prospective study's participants ranged in age from about 18 to 89 years and lived across some 23 United States geographic areas. To assign participants to cohorts, the prospective study relied on clinical history that participants themselves reported in a screening survey and a study questionnaire. Exposed participants were defined as having been in contact with someone with a PCR-confirmed or clinician-diagnosed COVID-19 case within 2 weeks of study entry. Each participant in the prospective study had whole blood, serum and a nasopharyngeal or oropharyngeal swab collected by mobile phlebotomists. Additional blood draws and questionnaires over an approximately 2-month period could optionally be provided by prospective study participants. Prospective study blood samples were shipped either frozen or at room temperature before DNA extraction. Results the study describes overall, beyond this receptor: The amount of clinical and demographic metadata varied by source and participant and was provided uncurated.

With regard to this clone: This clone's antigen is unknown. Base qualities are not provided; no much larger clone lies one nucleotide away.

The immunoSEQ Assay, a bias-controlled multiplex PCR, was used to amplify TCRbeta CDR3 regions from genomic DNA. Per the authors' processing: Within the assay, amplification of reference gene primers was used to estimate how many nucleated cells each sample contained. To quantify the absolute abundance of each unique TCRbeta CDR3 rearrangement, sequence reads were collapsed and filtered. Productive Simpson clonality was computed per sample as the square root of Simpson's diversity index over productive rearrangements. This immuneACCESS table, as held by TCRdb, lists in-frame sequences with V and J called but not all clones. Of the missing ones, under half trace to an unresolved V gene in checked studies; the others have no known cause. Clone size and V and J calls were adopted from that table, with D and trimming inferred from the DNA. The sample table lists about 240,000 clones, under 90% of them with a count of one. The ten largest clones capture 3.6% of the sample.

The TCR comes from a woman aged 40-49 years who had been exposed to COVID-19. Sequencing was performed on PBMCs or T cells enriched from blood (not recorded which).

The CDR3 is CASGKRGPRGDTQYF. The base sequence is TGTGCCAGTGGCAAGCGGGGGCCGCGGGGAGATACGCAGTATTTT. Recombination joined TRBV19 with TRBJ2-3, and 8 junction bases match TRBD2. Reading from cysteine to phenylalanine, the CDR3 counts 15 amino acids. Just the 45-base CDR3 DNA is kept, in frame starting at base 1. According to the germline V gene (reference sequence), CDR1 reads LNHDA and CDR2 reads SQIVND. V has 8 bases trimmed and J has 5 bases trimmed; junction bases matching no gene number 12.